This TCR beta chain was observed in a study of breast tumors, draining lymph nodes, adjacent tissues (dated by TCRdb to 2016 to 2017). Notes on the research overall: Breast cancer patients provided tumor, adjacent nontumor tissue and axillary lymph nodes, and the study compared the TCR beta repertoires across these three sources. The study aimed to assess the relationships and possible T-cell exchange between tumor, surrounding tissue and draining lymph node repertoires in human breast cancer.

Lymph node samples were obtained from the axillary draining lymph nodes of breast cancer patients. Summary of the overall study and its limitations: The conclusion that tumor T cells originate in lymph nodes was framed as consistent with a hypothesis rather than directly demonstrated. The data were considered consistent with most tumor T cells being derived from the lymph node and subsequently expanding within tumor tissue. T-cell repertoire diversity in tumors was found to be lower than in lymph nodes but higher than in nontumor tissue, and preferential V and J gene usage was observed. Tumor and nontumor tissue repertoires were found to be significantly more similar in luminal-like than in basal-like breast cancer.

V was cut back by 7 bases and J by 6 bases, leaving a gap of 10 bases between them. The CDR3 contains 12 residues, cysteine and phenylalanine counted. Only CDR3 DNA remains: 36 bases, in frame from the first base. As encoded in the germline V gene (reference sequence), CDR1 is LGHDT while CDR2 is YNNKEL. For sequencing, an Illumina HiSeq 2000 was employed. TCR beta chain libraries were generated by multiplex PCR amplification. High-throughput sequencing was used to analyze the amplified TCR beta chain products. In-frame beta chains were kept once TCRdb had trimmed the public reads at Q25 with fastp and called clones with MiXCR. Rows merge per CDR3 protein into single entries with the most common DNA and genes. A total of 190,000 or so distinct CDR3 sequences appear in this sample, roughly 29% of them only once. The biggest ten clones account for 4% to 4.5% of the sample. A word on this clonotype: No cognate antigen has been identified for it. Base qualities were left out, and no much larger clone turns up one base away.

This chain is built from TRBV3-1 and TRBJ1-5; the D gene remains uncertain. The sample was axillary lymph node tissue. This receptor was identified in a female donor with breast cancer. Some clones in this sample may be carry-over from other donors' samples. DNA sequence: TGTGCCAGCAACCTAGAGGGTCAGCCCCAGCATTTT. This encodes CASNLEGQPQHF.